Shown below are 23 T cell receptor beta chains from a single sample sequenced in a study of regulatory T cells in long-lasting Graves disease. iRepertoire HTBI primers and Arm-PCR of CDR3 regions built TCR beta libraries. TCRdb itself ran the multiplex PCR reads through MiXCR, one entry per CDR3 protein. The data show roughly 250,000 distinct CDR3 sequences, around a sixth seen once. Time point: newly diagnosed GD, antithyroid drugs for less than 3 months. The TCR library was made from RNA that had been extracted from PBMCs in TRIzol. These sequences were also reported in another study, on T cells in Graves' hyperthyroidism and ophthalmopathy.

Sample: peripheral blood mononuclear cells (PBMCs), taken at new diagnosis, from a patient treated with antithyroid drugs. The receptors shown here come from a woman in her thirties with Graves disease.

This sequence joins TRBV7-2 and TRBJ2-7, with 8 nucleotides matching TRBD2. V was pared by 1 base and J by 0 bases, with 5 bases of the junction left unmatched. Germline values: CDR1 SGHTA, CDR2 FQGNSA. CDR3 length: 16 residues. In DNA, the CDR3 is TGTGCCAGCAGCTTAGGCGGCGGGGGGAGCTCCTACGAGCAGTACTTC. It is translated as CASSLGGGGSSYEQYF. Complete variable domain (other parts from reference TRBV7-2 and TRBJ2-7): GAGVSQSPSNKVTEKGKDVELRCDPISGHTALYWYRQSLGQGLEFLIYFQGNSAPDKSGLPSDRFSAERTGGSVSTLTIQRTQQEDSAVYLCASSLGGGGSSYEQYFGPGTRLTVT.

Many counts were recorded for this clonotype. The V gene is TRBV9, the J gene TRBJ2-7; maybe TRBD2 (5 bases). V gave up 3 bases and J gave up 5 bases, with 15 bases separating them. This CDR3 has 14 amino acids. Germline loops: CDR1 SGDLS, CDR2 YYNGEE. CDR3 residues: CASSAEGSAHEQYF. In DNA, the CDR3 is TGTGCCAGCAGCGCTGAGGGATCAGCCCACGAGCAGTACTTC.

This rearrangement joins TRBV3-1 to TRBJ2-3; 12 nucleotides align to TRBD2. The ends lost 5 bases at V and 2 bases at J; junction bases unmatched: 5. The CDR3 length is 16 residues. Germline V gene sequence: CDR1 LGHDT, CDR2 YNNKEL (reference sequence). The CDR3 sequence is CASSFRLAGDTDTQYF. The CDR3 coding sequence is TGTGCCAGCAGCTTCCGACTAGCGGGGGACACAGATACGCAGTATTTT.

This clonotype was seen at least ten times. The genes are TRBV4-1 and TRBJ1-5; 7 bases agree with TRBD1. Germline CDR1 and CDR2: MGHRA and YSYEKL. The V and J ends lost 3 bases and 3 bases, in that order; junction bases with no gene match: 8. The length of the CDR3 is 16 residues. CDR3 coding DNA: TGCGCCAGCAGCCACCCAGGGAGGGGGCTCAATCAGCCCCAGCATTTT. Its protein is CASSHPGRGLNQPQHF.

This chain links TRBV7-6 with TRBJ2-2; D not resolved. The CDR3 covers 13 residues. V was clipped by 6 bases and J by 1 base, with 6 bases between them. Germline CDR1 SGHVS, CDR2 FNYEAQ. The chain's CDR3 is CASRGGNTGELFF. In nucleotides, the CDR3 is TGTGCCAGCAGGGGTGGGAACACCGGGGAGCTGTTTTTT.

This clonotype was seen only a few times. V and J are TRBV25-1 and TRBJ2-7; possibly TRBD1 for D (6 bases). This CDR3 is 15 amino acids long. CDR1 and CDR2 from the germline V gene are MGHDK and SYGVNS. Trimming took off 8 bases at V and 2 bases at J, with 19 bases between the two ends. The chain's CDR3 is CASQNSRTATYEQYF. The CDR3 nucleotides are TGTGCCAGCCAAAACTCTAGGACAGCTACCTACGAGCAGTACTTC.

At least ten counts were recorded for this clonotype. The genes are TRBV20-1 and TRBJ2-7, with D possibly being TRBD1 (6 bases). This CDR3 region has 15 residues. V lost 0 bases, J lost 2 bases, and 14 bases lay in between. Germline V lookup: CDR1 DFQATT, CDR2 SNEGSKA (reference sequence). CDR3 bases: TGCAGTGCTAGAGATCTCACAGGGACGACCTACGAGCAGTACTTC. It yields the protein CSARDLTGTTYEQYF.

This clonotype was picked up many times. This chain joins TRBV29-1 and TRBJ2-3, with 9 nucleotides matching TRBD2. J was trimmed by 1 base and V by 7 bases; bases with no gene match: 3. The length of the CDR3 is 13 residues. Looked up from germline, CDR1 is SQVTM and CDR2 is ANQGSEA. CDR3 nucleotides: TGCAGCGCCCGGACTAGCGGCACAGATACGCAGTATTTT. Translated, it gives CSARTSGTDTQYF.

The chain couples TRBV12-3 or TRBV12-4 to TRBJ2-6; possibly TRBD1 for D (8 bases). Trimming removed 6 bases from V and 2 bases from J, with 23 bases in between. CDR3 length equals 19 residues. CDR3 sequence reads: CASSSLDREGGPGANVLTF. Here the CDR3 DNA reads TGTGCCAGCAGCTCCCTGGACAGGGAGGGAGGACCTGGGGCCAACGTCCTGACTTTC.

V is TRBV7-9 and J is TRBJ2-1, with TRBD2 matching over 7 bases. From germline, CDR1 is SEHNR and CDR2 FQNEAQ (reference sequence). The J segment lost 0 bases and the V segment lost 5 bases, leaving 4 bases of the junction unmatched. CDR3 length: 15 amino acids. The CDR3 spells CASSVSGYSYNEQFF. CDR3 bases: TGTGCCAGCAGCGTTAGCGGGTACTCCTACAATGAGCAGTTCTTC.

This clonotype occurred many times. This chain uses TRBV7-2 with TRBJ2-4; 14 bases agree with TRBD2. Germline V lookup: CDR1 SGHTA, CDR2 FQGNSA. With V trimmed by 5 bases and J by 3 bases, 12 bases remained unmatched. This CDR3 comprises 19 residues. Here the CDR3 DNA reads TGTGCCAGCAGCCTTGGACTAGCGGGGGGCCCAAGACTCAAAAACATTCAGTACTTC. Translating gives CASSLGLAGGPRLKNIQYF.

This clonotype occurred many times. The chain has TRBV12-3 or TRBV12-4 and TRBJ2-1, with 8 bases lining up with TRBD2. Trimming took 7 bases from V and 5 from J; bases not matched to a gene: 7. CDR3 length: 14 residues. The CDR3 DNA follows: TGTGCCAGCACCCGGGGGGGCCTCAACAATGAGCAGTTCTTC. It translates to CASTRGGLNNEQFF.

The chain joins TRBV19 to TRBJ1-4; no definite D call. The CDR3 contains 14 residues. Trimming pared 6 bases from V and 3 bases from J, leaving 11 bases between. Germline V gives CDR1 LNHDA, CDR2 SQIVND (reference sequence). CDR3 nucleotides: TGTGCCAGTAGCTACAGCTCAGCTAATGAAAAACTGTTTTTT. Residues: CASSYSSANEKLFF.

This clonotype was recorded many times. The chain employs TRBV11-2 and TRBJ2-7; D is uncertain. This CDR3 spans 11 amino acids. Trimming left V 6 bases short and J 5 bases short, with 8 bases between. Germline CDR1 SGHAT, CDR2 FQNNGV. CDR3 bases: TGTGCCAGCAGGCTTGGGGACGAGCAGTACTTC. Protein sequence: CASRLGDEQYF.

This clonotype was seen repeatedly, ten times or more. The DNA for the CDR3 is TGTGCCAGCAGCTCCGACAGCGACGAGCAGTACTTC. Its translation: CASSSDSDEQYF. The chain carries TRBV5-4 and TRBJ2-7, with D possibly TRBD1 on 5 matching bases. This CDR3 is 12 amino acids long. Trimming took off 3 bases at V and 5 bases at J, with 9 bases between the two ends. Germline assignment: CDR1 SGHNT and CDR2 YYREEE (reference sequence).

This clonotype showed up many times. The rearrangement links TRBV5-5 to TRBJ1-2, with TRBD1 as a possible D gene (5 bases). Germline values: CDR1 SGHKS, CDR2 YYEKEE (reference sequence). Deletions cut 0 bases from V and 5 bases from J, with 11 bases between. The CDR3 totals 14 residues. DNA of the CDR3: TGTGCCAGCAGCTTGGGTCAGGGATTTTATGGCTACACCTTC. It is translated as CASSLGQGFYGYTF.

This clonotype has ten or more counts. V is TRBV7-9 and J is TRBJ2-3; 8 positions agree with TRBD1. The closer fit of TRBJ2-5 to the DNA end suggests the J call may be wrong. Germline lookup yields CDR1 SEHNR and CDR2 FQNEAQ (reference sequence). This CDR3 comprises 13 residues. The CDR3 DNA is TGTGCCAGCAGCCGCGACAGGGGTCAGACCCAGTACTTC. It translates to CASSRDRGQTQYF.

The chain joins TRBV4-1 to TRBJ1-2, with D perhaps matching TRBD1 (5 bases). V was cut by 1 base and J by 6 bases, with 21 bases left in between. The CDR3 has 17 amino acids. Germline assignment: CDR1 MGHRA and CDR2 YSYEKL. The CDR3 reads CASSQVRGVRSSHGYTF. The CDR3 DNA follows: TGCGCCAGCAGCCAAGTTAGGGGTGTAAGGAGCTCGCATGGCTACACCTTC.

This clonotype has at least ten counts. This chain connects TRBV19 to TRBJ1-5, with a tentative D call TRBD1 (5 bases). Germline CDR1 reads LNHDA; CDR2 reads SQIVND (reference sequence). Deletions cut 5 bases from V and 0 bases from J, with 11 bases between. The CDR3 totals 15 residues. The CDR3 is CASSHKGYSNQPQHF. CDR3 nucleotides: TGTGCCAGTAGTCATAAGGGGTATAGCAATCAGCCCCAGCATTTT. The variable domain in full, with the rest retrieved from reference TRBV19 and TRBJ1-5, is DGGITQSPKYLFRKEGQNVTLSCEQNLNHDAMYWYRQDPGQGLRLIYYSQIVNDFQKGDIAEGYSVSREKKESFPLTVTSAQKNPTAFYLCASSHKGYSNQPQHFGDGTRLSIL.

This clonotype was counted many times. V usage is TRBV18 and J usage is TRBJ1-3; possibly TRBD1 for D (5 bases). This CDR3 comprises 15 residues. Between the trimmed V and J ends, which lost 2 bases and 4 bases, there was a span of 12 bases. CDR1 KGHSH and CDR2 LQKENI come from the germline V gene. CDR3 sequence: CASSPEGRLGNTIYF. DNA for the CDR3: TGTGCCAGCTCACCAGAGGGGCGTTTGGGAAACACCATATATTTT.

This clonotype has at least ten counts. The rearrangement links TRBV7-3 to TRBJ2-3, with 8 bases matching TRBD1. Trimming at V came to 5 bases and at J to 4 bases, leaving 8 bases not matched to a gene. The CDR3 runs 15 residues. In germline, CDR1 is SGHTA, CDR2 FQGTGA. The chain's CDR3 is CASSGPTGDPDTQYF. The CDR3 DNA is TGTGCCAGCAGCGGCCCGACAGGGGATCCAGATACGCAGTATTTT.

This clonotype was detected many times. The chain employs TRBV7-6 and TRBJ2-1; 7 bases match TRBD2. The V segment lost 3 bases and the J segment 9 bases; nucleotides outside the gene matches: 17. This CDR3 is built from 17 residues. CDR1 is SGHVS and CDR2 is FNYEAQ in the germline V gene. The CDR3 DNA follows: TGTGCCAGCAGCTTCAGTGGTACCAGGACTAGGGGATCTGAGCAGTTCTTC. Translated: CASSFSGTRTRGSEQFF.

At least ten counts were recorded for this clonotype. The chain recombines TRBV20-1 with TRBJ2-1, with a tentative D call TRBD2 (6 bases). Trimming took 3 bases from V and 0 from J, leaving 12 bases between them. Germline V lookup: CDR1 DFQATT, CDR2 SNEGSKA (reference sequence). The CDR3 contains 15 residues. The CDR3 DNA is TGCAGTGCTAGGGGCGGGGAGAGCTCCTACAATGAGCAGTTCTTC. This gives the protein CSARGGESSYNEQFF.